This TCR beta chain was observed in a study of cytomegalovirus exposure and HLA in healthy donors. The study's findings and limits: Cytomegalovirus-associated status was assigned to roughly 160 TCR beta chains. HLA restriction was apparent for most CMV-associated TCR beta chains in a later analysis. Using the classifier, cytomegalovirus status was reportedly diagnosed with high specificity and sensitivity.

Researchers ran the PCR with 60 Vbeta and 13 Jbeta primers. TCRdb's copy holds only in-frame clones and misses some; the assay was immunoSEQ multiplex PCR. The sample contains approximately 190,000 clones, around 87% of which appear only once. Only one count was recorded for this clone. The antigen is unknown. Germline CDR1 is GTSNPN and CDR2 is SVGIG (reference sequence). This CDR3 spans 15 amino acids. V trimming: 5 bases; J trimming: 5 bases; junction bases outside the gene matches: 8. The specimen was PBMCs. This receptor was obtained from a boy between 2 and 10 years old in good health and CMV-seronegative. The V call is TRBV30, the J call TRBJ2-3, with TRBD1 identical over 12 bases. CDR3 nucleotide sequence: TGTGCCTGGGAAACCGGGACAGGGGGCAGAGATACGCAGTATTTT. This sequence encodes CAWETGTGGRDTQYF.